This T cell receptor beta chain was documented in a study of T-cell memory formation after mild COVID-19. Study summary: For the most part, TCR clusters were specific to one donor. Study results and limitations: CD4/CD8 balance held among clones contracting day 15 to 85, and later expanders leaned CD4+. Among clones peaking at day 37 in the second wave, SARS-CoV-2 specificity remained unconfirmed.

TCRdb reprocessed the 5' RACE reads via MiXCR and lists one record per CDR3 protein. Of over 150,000 distinct CDR3 sequences listed, around a fifth are singletons. With respect to this clonotype: The target antigen is unknown.

This CDR3 spans 13 amino acids. The germline V gene encodes CDR1 SGHDT and CDR2 YYEEEE. Trimming stripped 4 bases from V and 8 bases from J, with 12 bases between. V is TRBV5-6 and J is TRBJ1-4, with D unclear. The origin of this receptor is an adult woman who had mild COVID-19 (a few samples of this study predate the infection). Cell type and time point are not known. The sample taken for sequencing was PBMCs or a T cell subset sorted from them (not recorded which). The CDR3 sequence: CASSLLMEEKLFF. The DNA for the CDR3 is TGTGCCAGCAGCCTACTGATGGAGGAAAAACTGTTTTTT.